A single sample gave rise to the 15 T cell receptor beta chains below, sequenced in a study of shared clonotypes between healthy human individuals. Libraries were prepared by immunoSEQ multiplex PCR; TCRdb keeps only in-frame clonotypes and omits some of them. Among 950,000 to 1,300,000 clones listed, approximately 68% were seen once. Sequences were obtained from memory CD4+ T cells sorted from blood. Subset: CD45RA-negative fraction. The source of these receptors is a man aged 18 to 35 in good health.

J is TRBJ2-7 and V is TRBV4-1; D not certain. Germline CDR1 reads MGHRA; CDR2 reads YSYEKL. The CDR3 spans 14 residues. V lost 0 bases, J lost 2 bases, and 8 bases lay in between. The CDR3 DNA follows: TGCGCCAGCAGCCAAGACCCGGTCCCCTACGAGCAGTACTTC. Its protein is CASSQDPVPYEQYF.

CDR3 coding DNA: TGTGCCAGCAGTGAAGTAGGCTGGGGGACAAACTACGAGCAGTACTTC. Encoded protein: CASSEVGWGTNYEQYF. The chain is built from TRBV2 and TRBJ2-7; D perhaps matches TRBD1 (6 bases). Deletions cut 1 base from V and 3 bases from J, with 16 bases between. CDR3 size: 16 residues. Germline V gene sequence: CDR1 SNHLY, CDR2 FYNNEI.

The gene calls are TRBV19 and TRBJ1-2; D is unclear. Trimming left V 7 bases short and J 4 bases short, with 22 bases between. The CDR3 totals 16 residues. CDR1 and CDR2 from the germline V gene are LNHDA and SQIVND (reference sequence). The chain's CDR3 is CASTDQIYQGIYGYTF. In DNA form, the CDR3 reads TGTGCCAGTACCGACCAGATTTACCAAGGGATCTATGGCTACACCTTC.

This sequence joins TRBV5-1 and TRBJ2-5; tentatively, D is TRBD2 (6 bases). The J call is in doubt because the DNA end fits TRBJ2-7 better. CDR3 length equals 14 residues. CDR1 is SGHRS and CDR2 is YFSETQ in the germline V gene. The CDR3 spells CASSVGLASYEQYF. The CDR3 DNA follows: TGCGCCAGCAGCGTCGGGCTAGCGAGCTACGAGCAGTACTTC.

This clone showed up just once. The rearrangement uses TRBV7-2 and TRBJ2-2; the D call may be TRBD1 or TRBD2 (6 bases each). The CDR3 spans 15 residues. Germline V gives CDR1 SGHTA, CDR2 FQGNSA. Trimming pared 1 base from V and 4 bases from J, leaving 10 bases between. CDR3 DNA sequence: TGTGCCAGCAGCTTAGAAGGGGGGCGCACCGGGGAGCTGTTTTTT. Amino acids: CASSLEGGRTGELFF.

A single count supports this clone. This chain joins TRBV4-3 and TRBJ2-3, with D possibly being TRBD1 or TRBD2 (5 bases each). Germline loops: CDR1 LGHNA, CDR2 YSLEER. Deletions cut 0 bases from V and 1 base from J, with 17 bases between. The CDR3 covers 18 residues. The CDR3 spells CASSQEWMGVPGTDTQYF. The CDR3 DNA reads TGCGCCAGCAGCCAAGAATGGATGGGGGTGCCCGGCACAGATACGCAGTATTTT.

This clone was detected a few times. CDR3 DNA sequence: TGCGCCAGCAGTTCTGCCCCCCACATTTACAATGAGCAGTTCTTC. Translated, it gives CASSSAPHIYNEQFF. The rearrangement joins TRBV5-1 to TRBJ2-1; D is uncertain. Deletions cut 5 bases from V and 4 bases from J, with 16 bases between. CDR1 SGHRS and CDR2 YFSETQ come from the germline V gene. The CDR3 consists of 15 residues.

The chain joins TRBV11-3 to TRBJ1-3; 8 bases agree with TRBD1. Germline V gene lookup returns CDR1 SGHNT and CDR2 YENEEA. CDR3 length equals 17 residues. V dropped 5 bases and J dropped 0; count of bases not matched to a gene: 9. The CDR3, as DNA: TGTGCCAGCAGCCTCGGACAGGGAGTGGACTCTGGAAACACCATATATTTT. Translating it yields CASSLGQGVDSGNTIYF. Looking up the rest from reference TRBV11-3 and TRBJ1-3 gives the full variable domain: EAGVVQSPRYKIIEKKQPVAFWCNPISGHNTLYWYLQNLGQGPELLIRYENEEAVDDSQLPKDRFSAERLKGVDSTLKIQPAELGDSAVYLCASSLGQGVDSGNTIYFGEGSWLTVV.

The chain employs TRBV2 and TRBJ2-2; no clear D. This CDR3 has 14 residues. The V gene lost 4 bases and the J gene lost 3 bases, with 9 bases spanning the gap. Per germline, CDR1 SNHLY and CDR2 FYNNEI. The CDR3 DNA reads as TGTGCCAGCAGTGGTGACGGTTACACCGGGGAGCTGTTTTTT. It encodes CASSGDGYTGELFF.

This clone was seen only once. A much larger clone differs from this one at a single base, so this may be a read error. V gene TRBV28 combines with J gene TRBJ2-3, with D possibly TRBD1 on 6 matching bases. Per the germline V gene, CDR1 is MDHEN and CDR2 is SYDVKM. Deletions cut 6 bases from V and 0 bases from J, with 10 bases between. The length of the CDR3 is 14 residues. Here the CDR3 reads CASSGTPSTDTQYF. The CDR3 bases are TGTGCCAGCAGCGGGACACCTAGCACAGATACGCAGTATTTT.

The chain combines TRBV25-1 with TRBJ1-4, with a possible D match to TRBD1 (5 bases). This CDR3 has 14 amino acids. The ends were cut back, 7 bases at V and 8 bases at J, with 17 bases in the middle. Per germline, CDR1 MGHDK and CDR2 SYGVNS. The CDR3 reads CASIQGGRKEKLFF. In DNA form, the CDR3 reads TGTGCCAGCATTCAGGGCGGGCGGAAGGAAAAACTGTTTTTT.

The V call is TRBV6-1, the J call TRBJ1-2; possibly TRBD1 for D (6 bases). Trimming took off 3 bases at V and 7 bases at J, with 15 bases between the two ends. The CDR3 spans 14 residues. CDR1 and CDR2 (germline): MNHNS, SASEGT. CDR3 amino acids: CASSEKQGWFGYTF. DNA for the CDR3: TGTGCCAGCAGTGAGAAACAGGGATGGTTTGGCTACACCTTC.

This chain links TRBV5-8 with TRBJ2-5; 7 nucleotides line up with TRBD2. The CDR3 spans 13 residues. The J segment lost 14 bases and the V segment lost 3 bases, leaving 13 bases of the junction unmatched. Germline V CDR1 and CDR2: SGHTS, YDEGEE. The chain's CDR3 is CASSSGWGTTQYF. CDR3 coding DNA: TGTGCCAGCAGCTCCGGTTGGGGGACTACGCAATACTTC.

This clone was counted many times. The same CDR3 is also encoded by other DNA sequences in this sample. The chain combines TRBV6-6 with TRBJ2-2; no clear D. The CDR3 covers 12 residues. Germline assignment: CDR1 MNHNY and CDR2 SVGAGI (reference sequence). V was trimmed by 2 bases and J by 4 bases, leaving 2 bases between them. CDR3 in DNA: TGTGCCAGCAGTTACACCACCGGGGAGCTGTTTTTT. Protein: CASSYTTGELFF.

V is TRBV15 and J is TRBJ1-1, with D possibly TRBD1 on 5 matching bases. The germline gives CDR1 LNHNV, CDR2 YYDKDF (reference sequence). This CDR3 comprises 17 residues. V lost 0 bases to trimming and J lost 0 bases, with 14 bases between them. CDR3 nucleotides: TGTGCCACCAGCAGAGATGGCTTGGAGGGGTTGAACACTGAAGCTTTCTTT. Protein: CATSRDGLEGLNTEAFF.